Reported below is one T cell receptor beta chain. This CDR3 is 15 amino acids long. V lost 5 bases and J lost 0; bases outside the gene matches: 5. Germline V gene lookup returns CDR1 SGDLS and CDR2 YYNGEE. This record belongs to a study of blood T cells in healthy people across ages. Through a sample-barcoded 5' primer and a J-beta primer mix, a second PCR was run for 7 to 11 cycles. TCRdb recomputed calls from the 5' RACE reads with MiXCR, one row per CDR3 protein. The data contain about 940,000 distinct CDR3 sequences, around 46% of them singletons. The sequencing sample was made of blood. The sequence was obtained from a man aged 25-45 years in good health. The rearrangement joins TRBV9 to TRBJ2-3, with TRBD2 identical over 8 bases. The CDR3 spells CASSHAGGSTDTQYF. CDR3 nucleotide sequence: TGTGCCAGCAGTCACGCGGGGGGAAGCACAGATACGCAGTATTTT.